One and the same sample provided the 15 T cell receptor beta chains below, sequenced in a study of beta chain features in type 1 diabetes. Study outcomes and limitations: In every one of the four CD4+ subsets, TCRB CDR3s were moderately but significantly shorter in Type 1 diabetes patients.

Sequenced material consisted of expressed TCRB transcripts (all of the isolated RNA was reverse transcribed). TCRdb keeps only in-frame clones here, not all; method: immunoSEQ multiplex PCR. The data contain some 350,000 clones, about 13% of them singletons. What these receptors recognize is not known. The source material was naive CD4+ T cells from blood. The receptor source for this set is a young woman with type 1 diabetes.

This chain joins TRBV5-4 and TRBJ2-1, with D possibly TRBD2 on 6 matching bases. The CDR3 loop spans 13 amino acids. Germline values: CDR1 SGHNT, CDR2 YYREEE (reference sequence). Trimming stripped 2 bases from V and 15 bases from J, with 18 bases between. The CDR3: CASSFLYVTSWFF. The CDR3 bases are TGTGCCAGCAGCTTTCTATATGTTACTAGCTGGTTCTTC.

This clone came up a few times. V and J are TRBV13 and TRBJ1-5; a weak D match, TRBD1 (5 bases). Germline loops: CDR1 PRHDT, CDR2 FYEKMQ (reference sequence). CDR3 size: 15 residues. V was pared by 0 bases and J by 8 bases, with 14 bases between. DNA for the CDR3: TGTGCCAGCAGCTTAGGCCGGGCAGGGCGGAAGCCCCAGCATTTT. Translation: CASSLGRAGRKPQHF. The full variable domain, completed using reference TRBV13 and TRBJ1-5, is AAGVIQSPRHLIKEKRETATLKCYPIPRHDTVYWYQQGPGQDPQFLISFYEKMQSDKGSIPDRFSAQQFSDYHSELNMSSLELGDSALYFCASSLGRAGRKPQHFGDGTRLSIL.

V and J are TRBV7-8 and TRBJ2-7, with 8 bases lining up with TRBD2. The CDR3 runs to 14 residues. From germline, CDR1 is SGHVS and CDR2 FQNEAQ. Trimming removed 8 bases from V and 5 bases from J; junction bases left unmatched: 11. The CDR3 nucleotides read TGTGCCAGCCCCCCGAGCGGGAGCCCCCACGAGCAGTACTTC. Translating gives CASPPSGSPHEQYF.

V gene TRBV19 combines with J gene TRBJ1-5; 11 positions match TRBD1. V lost 2 bases to trimming and J lost 3 bases; unmatched junction nucleotides: 3. The germline V gene has CDR1 LNHDA and CDR2 SQIVND (reference sequence). The CDR3 extends over 16 amino acids. Written as DNA, the CDR3 is TGTGCCAGTAGTATACCGGGACAGGGGGACAATCAGCCCCAGCATTTT. This codes for CASSIPGQGDNQPQHF. Together with reference TRBV19 and TRBJ1-5, the CDR3 gives the full variable domain: DGGITQSPKYLFRKEGQNVTLSCEQNLNHDAMYWYRQDPGQGLRLIYYSQIVNDFQKGDIAEGYSVSREKKESFPLTVTSAQKNPTAFYLCASSIPGQGDNQPQHFGDGTRLSIL.

For this clone: Within the sample, other DNA sequences also encode this same CDR3. The chain links TRBV18 to TRBJ2-6; unclear D gene. The CDR3 sequence is 15 residues long. The V end was cut by 1 base, the J end by 0 bases, with 4 bases between. Germline V gene sequence: CDR1 KGHSH, CDR2 LQKENI. The DNA of the CDR3 is TGTGCCAGCTCACCACTTAGCTCTGGGGCCAACGTCCTGACTTTC. This gives the protein CASSPLSSGANVLTF.

This clone was observed a handful of times. The chain has TRBV7-9 and TRBJ2-1; 9 bases map to TRBD1. The germline gives CDR1 SEHNR, CDR2 FQNEAQ (reference sequence). J lost 8 bases, V lost 2 bases, and 7 bases had no gene match. The CDR3 spans 15 residues. CDR3 loop: CASSLMGTGSDEQFF. The CDR3 DNA reads TGTGCCAGCAGCTTAATGGGGACAGGGTCGGATGAGCAGTTCTTC.

V usage is TRBV29-1 and J usage is TRBJ2-5; 11 nucleotides agree with TRBD2. V lost 3 bases, J lost 5 bases, and 5 bases stayed unmatched. CDR3 length equals 14 residues. Germline CDR1 reads SQVTM; CDR2 reads ANQGSEA. The CDR3 DNA sequence: TGCAGCGTTGATCCTCGGACTAGCGGGGAGACCCAGTACTTC. This gives the protein CSVDPRTSGETQYF.

The sample holds a few counts of this clone. The chain uses TRBV7-9 and TRBJ1-1; D is unresolved. CDR3 length: 9 residues. Trimming cost V 5 bases and J 12 bases, with 7 bases left between them. Germline-derived CDR1 and CDR2 are SEHNR and FQNEAQ (reference sequence). CDR3 sequence (DNA): TGTGCCAGCAGCCCCCCTCCTTTCTTT. This encodes CASSPPPFF.

This clone occurred a few times. The chain carries TRBV7-2 and TRBJ2-2; no clear D gene. The CDR3 totals 14 residues. Germline V gives CDR1 SGHTA, CDR2 FQGNSA. V was clipped by 5 bases and J by 6 bases, with 13 bases between them. CDR3: CASSLRLEPGELFF. The CDR3 nucleotides read TGTGCCAGCAGCCTGCGACTGGAGCCCGGGGAGCTGTTTTTT. The variable domain in full, completed from reference TRBV7-2 and TRBJ2-2, reads GAGVSQSPSNKVTEKGKDVELRCDPISGHTALYWYRQSLGQGLEFLIYFQGNSAPDKSGLPSDRFSAERTGGSVSTLTIQRTQQEDSAVYLCASSLRLEPGELFFGEGSRLTVL.

The sample holds a few counts of this clone. The chain employs TRBV5-1 and TRBJ1-1; no clear D gene. V lost 5 bases to trimming and J lost 1 base, with 9 bases between them. CDR1 is SGHRS and CDR2 is YFSETQ in the germline V gene. CDR3 length: 13 residues. The CDR3 nucleotides are TGCGCCAGCAGAAGAGGTGAGAACACTGAAGCTTTCTTT. Its protein product is CASRRGENTEAFF. Looking up the rest from reference TRBV5-1 and TRBJ1-1 gives the full variable domain: KAGVTQTPRYLIKTRGQQVTLSCSPISGHRSVSWYQQTPGQGLQFLFEYFSETQRNKGNFPGRFSGRQFSNSRSEMNVSTLELGDSALYLCASRRGENTEAFFGQGTRLTVV.

This chain links TRBV29-1 with TRBJ2-1, with TRBD1 as a possible D gene (5 bases). V was cut by 4 bases and J by 5 bases, with 12 bases left in between. Germline V lookup: CDR1 SQVTM, CDR2 ANQGSEA. The CDR3 runs 13 residues. The CDR3 bases are TGCAGCGTTGTTCGGCAGGACAACAATGAGCAGTTCTTC. It translates to CSVVRQDNNEQFF.

The chain uses TRBV7-2 and TRBJ2-1; tentative D call: TRBD2 (5 bases). V was pared by 6 bases and J by 1 base, with 7 bases between. Germline V gene data show CDR1 as SGHTA and CDR2 as FQGNSA. The CDR3 has 13 amino acids. The CDR3 region is CASRGGSYNEQFF. The CDR3, as DNA: TGTGCCAGCAGGGGCGGGTCCTACAATGAGCAGTTCTTC.

Worth noting for this clone: This CDR3 is also generated by other DNA sequences in the sample. The chain joins TRBV18 to TRBJ2-1; TRBD1 matches 9 bases. CDR3 length: 13 residues. V dropped 3 bases and J dropped 7; count of bases not matched to a gene: 1. From germline, CDR1 is KGHSH and CDR2 LQKENI. The DNA of the CDR3 is TGTGCCAGCTCACCTGGACAGGGGAATGAGCAGTTCTTC. It yields the protein CASSPGQGNEQFF.

This clone appeared once. The chain links TRBV5-1 to TRBJ1-5; possible D gene TRBD1, 5 bases. The germline V gene encodes CDR1 SGHRS and CDR2 YFSETQ. The CDR3 covers 13 residues. Trimming took 4 bases from V and 5 from J, leaving 10 bases between them. The CDR3 nucleotides are TGCGCCAGCAGCCCGGGGGGGGATCAGCCCCAGCATTTT. Translation: CASSPGGDQPQHF. The entire variable domain, with the rest obtained from reference TRBV5-1 and TRBJ1-5, is as follows: KAGVTQTPRYLIKTRGQQVTLSCSPISGHRSVSWYQQTPGQGLQFLFEYFSETQRNKGNFPGRFSGRQFSNSRSEMNVSTLELGDSALYLCASSPGGDQPQHFGDGTRLSIL.

V is TRBV7-2 and J is TRBJ1-2; 7 nucleotides align to TRBD1. CDR1 is SGHTA and CDR2 is FQGNSA in the germline V gene. Losses at the gene ends were 5 bases for V and 0 bases for J; bases not matched to a gene: 3. The CDR3 extends over 14 amino acids. In nucleotides, the CDR3 is TGTGCCAGCAGCGCCGGGACAGCTAACTATGGCTACACCTTC. Encoded protein: CASSAGTANYGYTF.